The sequence of this TCR beta chain was determined in a study of T cell changes during pregnancy in multiple sclerosis (dated by TCRdb to the late 2010s). Regarding the complete study: The study examined how the T cell repertoire changed over the course of pregnancy in women with multiple sclerosis.

V is pared back by 1 base and J by 1 base, with 17 bases lying between the germline termini. The germline V gene encodes CDR1 LGHNA and CDR2 YNFKEQ. Including cysteine and phenylalanine, the CDR3 has 18 amino acids. The only DNA kept is the CDR3, 54 bases in frame from the first base. Receptors were amplified or captured by the immunoSEQ multiplex PCR assay. Sourced from immuneACCESS, this table was stored by TCRdb with only in-frame sequences that have V and J called. A share of the clones is absent; for the studies checked, an unresolved V gene accounts for under half, and the remainder has no known explanation. This sample holds 30,000 to 40,000 clones; 70% to 90% were observed only once. The ten largest clones capture over 5% of the sample. Of note for this clone: This clone's antigen is unknown. Base-call qualities are not available, and no considerably larger clone is one nucleotide away.

The sequencing used CD8+ T cells from peripheral blood mononuclear cells, collected in the second trimester of pregnancy. This receptor chain uses TRBV4-2 and TRBJ2-1, with TRBD2 perhaps the D gene, on 5 matching bases. The source of this sequence is a female donor with multiple sclerosis, enrolled in a pregnancy study. The CDR3 in this case is CASSQVPGERASYNEQFF. The base sequence is TGTGCCAGCAGCCAAGTCCCCGGGGAACGGGCTTCCTACAATGAGCAGTTCTTC.